Reported below is one TCR beta chain. What it recognizes is unknown. This specimen belongs to a study of T cells in localized non-small cell lung cancer. Sequencing was performed with immunoSEQ multiplex PCR; in TCRdb, only in-frame clones are kept and a portion is missing. Counted here are approximately 3,600 clones, approximately 21% occurring once; the ten biggest clones make up roughly 5.4%. Notes on the study in general: Uninvolved adjacent lung had higher T cell clonality than tumor and all other tissues.

Germline CDR1 is KGHSH and CDR2 is LQKENI. The V end lost 10 bases, the J end lost 6 bases, and 22 bases lay between the germline ends. This CDR3 comprises 15 residues. Source: lung tumor tissue, taken before any cancer treatment. This sequence originates from a female donor at least 60 years old with stage II lung adenocarcinoma. The chain links TRBV18 to TRBJ2-1; D not resolved. DNA of the CDR3: TGTGCCACCACCGCGCGAGTAGCAATCGGCAATGAGCAGTTCTTC. Translating gives CATTARVAIGNEQFF.